This paragraph reports one TCR beta chain. Its matching antigen is unknown. Collection occurred without any documented infections or immune events in donors. The record originates from a study of identifying expanded T cells in peripheral blood. General study points: Clone count variance between approximately two-week samples rose with total template count. Technical replicates showed approximately 1.2 changed clones; approximately two weeks approximately 16; four weeks 19.

Some clones are missing from TCRdb's copy, which holds only in-frame ones; the method was immunoSEQ multiplex PCR. The sample consists of about 130,000 clones, 65% to 90% of them appearing once. Sample: blood. The sequence was collected from a person aged 18-69 years in good health.

The CDR3 here is CASSPNPEANYGYTF. CDR3 in DNA: TGTGCCAGCAGTCCTAATCCGGAAGCTAACTATGGCTACACCTTC. The chain couples TRBV28 to TRBJ1-2; D is undetermined. In germline, CDR1 is MDHEN, CDR2 SYDVKM. The V end lost 5 bases, the J end lost 0 bases, and 13 bases lay between the germline ends. The CDR3 is made up of 15 amino acids.